This note documents a single T cell receptor (beta chain) sequence. The trim removed 6 bases at V and 5 bases at J, leaving 4 bases unmatched. The CDR3 spans 13 residues. Germline lookup yields CDR1 LNHDA and CDR2 SQIVND (reference sequence). This entry belongs to a study of blood T cell repertoires in COVID-19. Sequenced by immunoSEQ multiplex PCR; TCRdb stores in-frame clones only, minus some. The sample records about 110,000 clones, under 75% being singletons. The source of this sequence is a man aged 80 or over with acute or convalescent COVID-19. The sequencing sample was made of peripheral blood. The V call is TRBV19, the J call TRBJ2-1, with 7 bases lining up with TRBD2. Here the CDR3 DNA reads TGTGCCAGTAGGGGAAGCGGGAACAATGAGCAGTTCTTC. Protein sequence: CASRGSGNNEQFF.